These 13 T cell receptor beta chains share one sample of origin, sequenced in a study of T cells after yellow fever vaccination. MiXCR was run by TCRdb on the 5' RACE reads, yielding one entry per CDR3 protein. The repertoire holds around 250,000 distinct CDR3 sequences, with 6.9% as singletons. This specimen was CD4+ T cells sorted from PBMCs, taken 15 days after the yellow fever booster vaccination. These receptors came from a man younger than 40 who received the YFV17D yellow fever vaccine.

This rearrangement joins TRBV27 to TRBJ2-7, with 7 bases lining up with TRBD1. V gave up 6 bases and J gave up 1 base; unmatched junction bases: 9. Germline CDR1 and CDR2: MNHEY and SMNVEV (reference sequence). The CDR3 totals 15 residues. The CDR3 region has the DNA TGTGCCAGCAGACTAAGTTCGGGACAGTCCTACGAGCAGTACTTC. Encoded protein: CASRLSSGQSYEQYF.

This clonotype has a handful of counts. V and J are TRBV5-1 and TRBJ2-7; 9 nucleotides align to TRBD1. The ends lost 5 bases at V and 1 base at J; junction bases unmatched: 4. CDR1 is SGHRS and CDR2 is YFSETQ in the germline V gene. The CDR3 loop spans 14 amino acids. The CDR3 protein is CASRQGQGSYEQYF. The CDR3 bases are TGCGCCAGCAGGCAGGGACAGGGTTCCTACGAGCAGTACTTC. The variable domain in full, with the rest retrieved from reference TRBV5-1 and TRBJ2-7, is KAGVTQTPRYLIKTRGQQVTLSCSPISGHRSVSWYQQTPGQGLQFLFEYFSETQRNKGNFPGRFSGRQFSNSRSEMNVSTLELGDSALYLCASRQGQGSYEQYFGPGTRLTVT.

V is TRBV29-1 and J is TRBJ2-3; the match to TRBD1 covers 8 bases. V gave up 4 bases and J gave up 4 bases; unmatched junction bases: 10. This CDR3 has 15 amino acids. In germline, CDR1 is SQVTM, CDR2 ANQGSEA. CDR3 bases: TGCAGCGTTGTAGCAGGGGGCGCAATCTCAGATACGCAGTATTTT. Its translation is CSVVAGGAISDTQYF.

The rearrangement uses TRBV20-1 and TRBJ2-1; 8 bases are a match to TRBD2. The CDR3 consists of 14 residues. The germline V gene has CDR1 DFQATT and CDR2 SNEGSKA (reference sequence). Trimming took 2 bases from V and 8 from J; bases not matched to a gene: 8. CDR3 residues: CSARPLQRGYEQFF. Here the CDR3 DNA reads TGCAGTGCTAGACCTCTACAGCGGGGGTATGAGCAGTTCTTC.

The chain combines TRBV28 with TRBJ2-2; 10 bases match TRBD1. V gave up 5 bases and J gave up 7 bases; unmatched junction bases: 7. This CDR3 region has 15 residues. Per germline, CDR1 MDHEN and CDR2 SYDVKM. CDR3 sequence reads: CASSRPGQGNGELFF. The CDR3 region has the DNA TGTGCCAGCAGTCGTCCGGGACAGGGGAACGGGGAGCTGTTTTTT.

V gene TRBV12-2 combines with J gene TRBJ2-5; the D segment call TRBD2 is taken from the table without a DNA check. TRBV12-2 is annotated as a pseudogene. CDR3 length equals 14 residues. CDR3 in DNA: TGTGCAAGTCGCTTAGAGAAAACTAGGGAGACCCAGTACTTC. Protein product: CASRLEKTRETQYF.

There are a few counts of this clonotype. This may be a read error, as it is one base from a much larger clone. The rearrangement links TRBV7-9 to TRBJ2-5; TRBD2 might be the D (6 bases). Per the germline V gene, CDR1 is SEHNR and CDR2 is FQNEAQ (reference sequence). The CDR3 is made up of 13 amino acids. V was pared by 4 bases and J by 4 bases, with 10 bases between. As DNA, the CDR3 is TGTGCCAGCAGCTCCGGGACTGGAGAGACCCAGTACTTC. Translated: CASSSGTGETQYF. The full variable domain, rest sourced from reference TRBV7-9 and TRBJ2-5, is DTGVSQNPRHKITKRGQNVTFRCDPISEHNRLYWYRQTLGQGPEFLTYFQNEAQLEKSRLLSDRFSAERPKGSFSTLEIQRTEQGDSAMYLCASSSGTGETQYFGPGTRLLVL.

This clonotype has a count of ten or more. The V call is TRBV5-1, the J call TRBJ2-1; TRBD2 agrees at 14 bases. Per the germline V gene, CDR1 is SGHRS and CDR2 is YFSETQ. V gave up 4 bases and J gave up 13 bases; unmatched junction bases: 16. This CDR3 contains 17 residues. CDR3 sequence (DNA): TGCGCCAGCAGCGGAGGGACTAGCGGGAGTCTGATCCTATCTCAGTTCTTC. Translation: CASSGGTSGSLILSQFF. The full variable domain, completed using reference TRBV5-1 and TRBJ2-1, is KAGVTQTPRYLIKTRGQQVTLSCSPISGHRSVSWYQQTPGQGLQFLFEYFSETQRNKGNFPGRFSGRQFSNSRSEMNVSTLELGDSALYLCASSGGTSGSLILSQFFGPGTRLTVL.

This clonotype has ten or more counts. The chain joins TRBV6-5 to TRBJ1-6; 7 nucleotides match TRBD1. Unmatched junction bases numbered 14, after V lost 5 bases and J lost 7 bases. CDR3 size: 17 residues. Per germline, CDR1 MNHEY and CDR2 SVGAGI. The CDR3 here is CASSNRQGVSRNSPLHF. CDR3 sequence (DNA): TGTGCCAGCAGTAACCGACAGGGCGTTTCCCGAAATTCACCCCTCCACTTT.

In this sample, this clonotype turned up many times. The J gene is TRBJ1-3, the V gene TRBV15, with D uncertain. Germline V CDR1 and CDR2: LNHNV, YYDKDF (reference sequence). The CDR3 is 16 residues long. Trimming shortened V by 0 bases and J by 0 bases, and 9 bases separated the two germline ends. This CDR3 is CATSRDRTYSGNTIYF. As DNA, the CDR3 is TGTGCCACCAGCAGAGACAGGACTTACTCTGGAAACACCATATATTTT. Looking up the rest from reference TRBV15 and TRBJ1-3 gives the full variable domain: DAMVIQNPRYQVTQFGKPVTLSCSQTLNHNVMYWYQQKSSQAPKLLFHYYDKDFNNEADTPDNFQSRRPNTSFCFLDIRSPGLGDTAMYLCATSRDRTYSGNTIYFGEGSWLTVV.

This clonotype was recorded a few times. V is TRBV5-4 and J is TRBJ2-2; D remains ambiguous. The germline gives CDR1 SGHNT, CDR2 YYREEE (reference sequence). This CDR3 contains 14 residues. Trimming removed 3 bases at V and 6 bases at J, with 12 bases between. The CDR3 region is CASSSVFEAGELFF. CDR3 in DNA: TGTGCCAGCAGCTCGGTTTTCGAGGCCGGGGAGCTGTTTTTT.

This clonotype has only a few counts. The chain employs TRBV7-2 and TRBJ1-1; the D gene is possibly TRBD1 (5 bases). The CDR3 spans 16 residues. Germline V gene sequence: CDR1 SGHTA, CDR2 FQGNSA. V was trimmed by 4 bases and J by 4 bases, leaving 19 bases between them. The CDR3: CASSSGAFASITEAFF. CDR3 nucleotides: TGTGCCAGCAGCTCCGGGGCCTTCGCCAGCATCACTGAAGCTTTCTTT.

This CDR3 reads CASTEGRNEKLFF. The CDR3 nucleotides are TGTGCCAGCACCGAGGGAAGGAATGAAAAACTGTTTTTT. This chain connects TRBV12-3 or TRBV12-4 to TRBJ1-4, with D hard to call. The CDR3 runs 13 residues. The ends were cut back, 7 bases at V and 5 bases at J, with 11 bases in the middle.